Presented here are 30 T cell receptor beta chains from one specimen sequenced in a study of a mutant IDH1 vaccine in newly diagnosed glioma. TCRdb's copy holds only in-frame clones and misses some; the assay was immunoSEQ multiplex PCR. The data contain 20,000 to 25,000 clones, approximately 85% of them singletons. Time point meaning: baseline, week 1 (first vaccination visit). Treatment reported: pre-vaccination baseline after standard-of-care therapy. Sample: PBMCs, taken from a glioma patient treated with radiotherapy, temozolomide or both. The receptors stem from a middle-aged man with glioma.

The chain carries TRBV7-2 and TRBJ1-6; D is unresolved. Germline CDR1 is SGHTA and CDR2 is FQGNSA. This CDR3 is 14 amino acids long. The germline V and J ends were trimmed by 0 bases and 5 bases, with 5 bases remaining between them. The CDR3 is CASSLASHNSPLHF. The CDR3, as DNA: TGTGCCAGCAGCTTAGCGAGCCATAATTCACCCCTCCACTTT.

V gene TRBV5-6 combines with J gene TRBJ2-2; no firm D call. With 0 bases removed from V and 6 bases from J, the gap between germline ends came to 12 bases. CDR1 and CDR2 from the germline V gene are SGHDT and YYEEEE. This CDR3 has 15 amino acids. The CDR3 DNA sequence: TGTGCCAGCAGCTTGGTTTTGGTTGGGTCCGGGGAGCTGTTTTTT. Translating gives CASSLVLVGSGELFF.

This rearrangement joins TRBV6-6 to TRBJ1-3, with 7 bases fitting TRBD1. The CDR3 has 14 residues. V shed 5 bases, J shed 3 bases, and the junction held 4 bases outside the gene matches. Germline loops: CDR1 MNHNY, CDR2 SVGAGI (reference sequence). This chain's CDR3 is CASSTGESGNTIYF. In DNA form, the CDR3 reads TGTGCCAGCAGTACAGGGGAGAGTGGAAACACCATATATTTT.

The gene calls are TRBV10-1 and TRBJ2-5; 7 positions agree with TRBD1. The CDR3 runs 13 residues. Germline-derived CDR1 and CDR2 are WNHNN and SYGVQD (reference sequence). Trimming removed 5 bases from V and 1 base from J; junction bases left unmatched: 1. CDR3 DNA: TGCGCCAGCAGTCGACAGGGCCAAGAGACCCAGTACTTC. This translates into CASSRQGQETQYF.

This chain uses TRBV30 with TRBJ2-2; 11 bases are shared with TRBD1. CDR1 and CDR2 from the germline V gene are GTSNPN and SVGIG (reference sequence). V shed 0 bases and J 7 bases; nucleotides not matched to a gene: 16. CDR3 size: 19 residues. The CDR3 spells CAWSVLGPLRTGGIGELFF. CDR3 sequence (DNA): TGTGCCTGGAGTGTTCTTGGGCCCCTGCGGACAGGGGGCATCGGGGAGCTGTTTTTT.

The V and J genes are TRBV30 and TRBJ2-5, with D maybe TRBD2 (5 bases). There are 14 residues in the CDR3. From germline, CDR1 is GTSNPN and CDR2 SVGIG (reference sequence). The chain's CDR3 is CATTAPGIQETQYF. The CDR3, as DNA: TGTGCGACTACCGCGCCGGGCATTCAAGAGACCCAGTACTTC.

V usage is TRBV6-4 and J usage is TRBJ1-2; 8 bases agree with TRBD1. The length of the CDR3 is 15 residues. With V trimmed by 2 bases and J by 4 bases, 6 bases remained unmatched. Germline CDR1 MRHNA, CDR2 SNTAGT. CDR3 bases: TGTGCCAGCAGTGACCCTGGACAGGGATCCTATGGCTACACCTTC. It specifies CASSDPGQGSYGYTF.

The chain joins TRBV15 to TRBJ1-1, with a weak D call TRBD1 (5 bases). V lost 2 bases and J 2 bases, leaving 15 bases between the germline ends. The CDR3 has 16 amino acids. In germline, CDR1 is LNHNV, CDR2 YYDKDF (reference sequence). The CDR3 reads CATSRFTLGANTEAFF. The CDR3 nucleotides are TGTGCCACCAGCAGATTCACCCTCGGGGCTAACACTGAAGCTTTCTTT.

J is TRBJ2-6 and V is TRBV9; the match to TRBD1 covers 9 bases. J lost 2 bases, V lost 3 bases, and 15 bases had no gene match. This CDR3 is 20 amino acids long. The germline V gene has CDR1 SGDLS and CDR2 YYNGEE. The CDR3: CASSAGGGGQGVPGANVLTF. For the CDR3, the DNA is TGTGCCAGCAGCGCCGGGGGAGGGGGACAGGGTGTTCCTGGGGCCAACGTCCTGACTTTC.

The chain has TRBV4-1 and TRBJ2-2, with 7 nucleotides matching TRBD1. CDR3 length: 18 residues. Germline V lookup: CDR1 MGHRA, CDR2 YSYEKL. V trimming: 1 base; J trimming: 0 bases; junction bases outside the gene matches: 8. Here the CDR3 reads CASSQVWEGGANTGELFF. As DNA, the CDR3 is TGCGCCAGCAGCCAAGTTTGGGAAGGGGGCGCGAACACCGGGGAGCTGTTTTTT.

The V call is TRBV7-6, the J call TRBJ1-1; a possible D gene is TRBD1 (5 bases). The ends were cut back, 2 bases at V and 1 base at J, with 8 bases in the middle. Germline lookup yields CDR1 SGHVS and CDR2 FNYEAQ. The CDR3 length is 14 residues. The CDR3 DNA follows: TGTGCCAGCAGCTTACACGGGGGGAACACTGAAGCTTTCTTT. Amino acids: CASSLHGGNTEAFF.

The chain uses TRBV5-1 and TRBJ1-2, with D unclear. Trimming took off 2 bases at V and 0 bases at J, with 2 bases between the two ends. This CDR3 comprises 12 residues. Germline-derived CDR1 and CDR2 are SGHRS and YFSETQ. The DNA for the CDR3 is TGCGCCAGCAGCTTTACTAACTATGGCTACACCTTC. It codes for CASSFTNYGYTF.

This clone appeared a few times. V is TRBV29-1 and J is TRBJ2-3; D is possibly TRBD1 or TRBD2 (5 bases each). The CDR3 is made up of 12 amino acids. Germline lookup yields CDR1 SQVTM and CDR2 ANQGSEA. Trimming shortened V by 6 bases and J by 5 bases, and 12 bases separated the two germline ends. This CDR3 is CSVIEGRDTQYF. The CDR3, as DNA: TGCAGCGTGATAGAGGGGAGAGATACGCAGTATTTT.

The V and J genes are TRBV5-1 and TRBJ1-2; no definite D call. Trimming cost V 3 bases and J 8 bases, with 14 bases left between them. Germline V gene sequence: CDR1 SGHRS, CDR2 YFSETQ. This CDR3 has 13 amino acids. CDR3 nucleotides: TGCGCCAGCAGCTCGACGGACGTTGAAGGCTACACCTTC. Its protein is CASSSTDVEGYTF.

This chain joins TRBV4-2 and TRBJ1-2, with D maybe TRBD1 (6 bases). The germline V gene has CDR1 LGHNA and CDR2 YNFKEQ. This CDR3 is built from 12 residues. Trimming removed 8 bases at V and 3 bases at J, with 10 bases between. For the CDR3, the DNA is TGTGCCAGCCGGGGGCTAGACTATGGCTACACCTTC. Protein product: CASRGLDYGYTF.

This sequence joins TRBV5-1 and TRBJ2-5; TRBD1 is a possible D gene (6 bases). V was pared by 0 bases and J by 5 bases, with 17 bases between. Looked up from germline, CDR1 is SGHRS and CDR2 is YFSETQ. This CDR3 has 16 amino acids. CDR3 sequence: CASSLDVPTGQETQYF. The CDR3 DNA is TGCGCCAGCAGCTTGGACGTTCCGACAGGACAGGAGACCCAGTACTTC.

This clone was recorded only once. The chain couples TRBV4-1 to TRBJ1-4; D perhaps matches TRBD1 (6 bases). The CDR3 totals 15 residues. Trimming shortened V by 4 bases and J by 5 bases, and 14 bases separated the two germline ends. Germline-derived CDR1 and CDR2 are MGHRA and YSYEKL. CDR3 loop: CASSLRQVLNEKLFF. CDR3 DNA sequence: TGCGCCAGCAGCCTCCGACAGGTCCTCAATGAAAAACTGTTTTTT.

V usage is TRBV6-4 and J usage is TRBJ2-5; unclear D gene. This CDR3 contains 13 residues. Germline V lookup: CDR1 MRHNA, CDR2 SNTAGT. The V and J ends lost 0 bases and 5 bases respectively, with 7 bases between them. CDR3 sequence: CASSDSLGETQYF. CDR3 DNA sequence: TGTGCCAGCAGTGACTCTCTTGGGGAGACCCAGTACTTC.

This clone has only one observation. The chain uses TRBV2 and TRBJ2-3, with 9 bases matching TRBD1. The length of the CDR3 is 15 residues. V lost 7 bases, J lost 2 bases, and 7 bases stayed unmatched. The V gene's germline CDR1 is SNHLY and CDR2 FYNNEI. Here the CDR3 reads CASKNRGRYTDTQYF. In DNA form, the CDR3 reads TGTGCCAGCAAGAACAGGGGGCGTTACACAGATACGCAGTATTTT. The full variable domain, rest sourced from reference TRBV2 and TRBJ2-3, is EPEVTQTPSHQVTQMGQEVILRCVPISNHLYFYWYRQILGQKVEFLVSFYNNEISEKSEIFDDQFSVERPDGSNFTLKIRSTKLEDSAMYFCASKNRGRYTDTQYFGPGTRLTVL.

The J gene is TRBJ1-2, the V gene TRBV19; no clear D. Germline V lookup: CDR1 LNHDA, CDR2 SQIVND (reference sequence). V lost 7 bases and J lost 1, with 16 bases in between. The CDR3 contains 15 residues. The CDR3 DNA sequence: TGTGCCAGTACCCGGGGAGAGGGCAATAACTATGGCTACACCTTC. It yields the protein CASTRGEGNNYGYTF.

The chain has TRBV4-2 and TRBJ1-1; no definite D call. V was clipped by 3 bases and J by 3 bases, with 11 bases between them. The CDR3 is 14 residues long. Germline lookup yields CDR1 LGHNA and CDR2 YNFKEQ. The CDR3 DNA follows: TGTGCCAGCAGCCACGCGAAAAGGGACACTGAAGCTTTCTTT. Translation gives CASSHAKRDTEAFF.

V usage is TRBV7-2 and J usage is TRBJ1-2, with 8 nucleotides matching TRBD1. After removal of 1 base from V and 4 bases from J, the junction contained 8 bases not matched to a gene. Germline CDR1 SGHTA, CDR2 FQGNSA. CDR3 length equals 16 residues. The CDR3 protein is CASSLGRQGAPYGYTF. The CDR3 DNA sequence: TGTGCCAGCAGCTTAGGACGGCAGGGGGCTCCCTATGGCTACACCTTC.

V and J are TRBV11-1 and TRBJ1-1, with D perhaps matching TRBD1 (5 bases). The CDR3 is 14 amino acids. Per the germline V gene, CDR1 is SGHAT and CDR2 is FQDESV (reference sequence). The V gene lost 7 bases and the J gene lost 6 bases, with 18 bases spanning the gap. CDR3 nucleotide sequence: TGTGCCAGCAACCTTGGGTCAGGGTCGTCTGAAGCTTTCTTT. It is translated as CASNLGSGSSEAFF.

The chain couples TRBV7-9 to TRBJ2-6; 7 nucleotides line up with TRBD1. There are 15 residues in the CDR3. Germline CDR1 reads SEHNR; CDR2 reads FQNEAQ (reference sequence). V trimming: 3 bases; J trimming: 4 bases; junction bases outside the gene matches: 3. CDR3 in DNA: TGTGCCAGCAGCTTCAGGGGGACCGGGGCCAACGTCCTGACTTTC. Its protein product is CASSFRGTGANVLTF.

J is TRBJ2-3 and V is TRBV19; 7 bases line up with TRBD1. J was trimmed by 3 bases and V by 7 bases; bases with no gene match: 10. Germline CDR1 is LNHDA and CDR2 is SQIVND (reference sequence). This CDR3 region has 15 residues. The CDR3 DNA sequence: TGTGCCAGTAAGTTGACAGGGTTACGGACAGATACGCAGTATTTT. It codes for CASKLTGLRTDTQYF.

The chain couples TRBV6-5 to TRBJ2-5; TRBD1 might be the D (6 bases). Germline values: CDR1 MNHEY, CDR2 SVGAGI. V gave up 0 bases and J gave up 2 bases, with 10 bases separating them. CDR3 length: 15 amino acids. CDR3 in DNA: TGTGCCAGCAGTTACTCGACCAGGGGACAAGAGACCCAGTACTTC. It codes for CASSYSTRGQETQYF.

The V gene is TRBV5-1, the J gene TRBJ2-7; TRBD2 is a possible D gene (5 bases). Germline CDR1 is SGHRS and CDR2 is YFSETQ. The CDR3 consists of 12 residues. V shed 2 bases and J shed 7 bases, with 10 bases lying between them. The CDR3 region is CASSFLEGEQYV. The CDR3 DNA reads TGCGCCAGCAGCTTCCTCGAGGGAGAGCAGTACGTC.

The rearrangement joins TRBV5-1 to TRBJ1-4; tentatively, D is TRBD1 (5 bases). CDR1 and CDR2 from the germline V gene are SGHRS and YFSETQ. The length of the CDR3 is 14 residues. V lost 6 bases and J lost 1, with 10 bases in between. The CDR3 DNA reads TGCGCCAGCAAGGTGGGGGTAACTAATGAAAAACTGTTTTTT. Encoded protein: CASKVGVTNEKLFF.

DNA of the CDR3: TGTGCCAGCAGCCAAGTGCCGGGGTACGAGCAGTACGTC. As protein: CASSQVPGYEQYV. The V gene is TRBV4-2, the J gene TRBJ2-7; D is possibly TRBD2 (5 bases). In germline, CDR1 is LGHNA, CDR2 YNFKEQ. The CDR3 spans 13 residues. V was pared by 1 base and J by 4 bases, with 8 bases between.

The chain couples TRBV7-9 to TRBJ2-2; D perhaps matches TRBD1 (6 bases). This CDR3 is built from 14 residues. Germline lookup yields CDR1 SEHNR and CDR2 FQNEAQ (reference sequence). The germline V and J ends were trimmed by 5 bases and 0 bases, with 7 bases remaining between them. The CDR3 DNA follows: TGTGCCAGCAGCCGACAGGCGAACACCGGGGAGCTGTTTTTT. Its protein product is CASSRQANTGELFF.